This record looks at one T cell receptor beta chain sequence and its context. No antigen is known for it. This entry comes from a study of cytomegalovirus exposure and HLA in healthy donors. Study results and limitations: Many donors carried some public TCRs, although rarity characterized most TCR sequences.

The validation cohort, a group of over a hundred subjects, included the donors and was separate from the approximately 680-subject first cohort. The table came from immunoSEQ multiplex PCR; TCRdb's copy has only in-frame clones and leaves some out. This sample yields roughly 130,000 clones, of which 70% to 90% are seen a single time; around 1.4% belongs to the top ten. The V gene's germline CDR1 is MNHEY and CDR2 SVGAGI. Deletions cut 5 bases from V and 4 bases from J, with 13 bases between. The CDR3 consists of 14 residues. The specimen was PBMCs. This TCR was sampled from a woman in her twenties or thirties in good health and CMV-seronegative. This chain links TRBV6-5 with TRBJ2-3, with D possibly TRBD1 on 6 matching bases. The CDR3 region is CASSPTGPADTQYF. CDR3 DNA: TGTGCCAGCAGTCCTACAGGGCCGGCAGATACGCAGTATTTT.